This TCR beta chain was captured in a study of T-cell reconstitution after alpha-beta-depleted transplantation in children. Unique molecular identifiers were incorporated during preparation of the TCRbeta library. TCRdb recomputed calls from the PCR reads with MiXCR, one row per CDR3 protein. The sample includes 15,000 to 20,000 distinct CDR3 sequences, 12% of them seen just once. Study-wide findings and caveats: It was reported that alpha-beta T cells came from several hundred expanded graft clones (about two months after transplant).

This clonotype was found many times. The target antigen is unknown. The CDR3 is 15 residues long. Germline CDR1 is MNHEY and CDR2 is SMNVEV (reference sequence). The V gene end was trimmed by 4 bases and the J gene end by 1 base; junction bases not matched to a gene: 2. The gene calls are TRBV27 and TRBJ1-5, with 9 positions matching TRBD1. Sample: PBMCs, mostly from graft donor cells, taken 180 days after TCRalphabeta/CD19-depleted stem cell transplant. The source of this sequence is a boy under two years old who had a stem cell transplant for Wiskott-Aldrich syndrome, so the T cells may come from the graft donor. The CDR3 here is CASSSQGASNQPQHF. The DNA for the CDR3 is TGTGCCAGCAGTTCACAGGGGGCCAGCAATCAGCCCCAGCATTTT.